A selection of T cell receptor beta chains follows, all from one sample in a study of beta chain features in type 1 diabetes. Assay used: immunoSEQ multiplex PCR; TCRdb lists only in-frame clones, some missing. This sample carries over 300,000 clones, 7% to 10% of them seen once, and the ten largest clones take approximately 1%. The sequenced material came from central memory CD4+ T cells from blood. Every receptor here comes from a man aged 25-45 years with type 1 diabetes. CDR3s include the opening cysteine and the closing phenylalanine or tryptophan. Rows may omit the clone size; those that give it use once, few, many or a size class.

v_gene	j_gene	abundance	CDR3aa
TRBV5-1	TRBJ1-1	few	CASSLAGEGEAFF
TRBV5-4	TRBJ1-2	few	CASSLKDRAAYGYTF
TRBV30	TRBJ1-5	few	CAWSGNSNQPQHF
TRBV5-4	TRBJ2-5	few	CASSSGTGGIRRAETQYF
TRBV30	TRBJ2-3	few	CAWRGTSGGTDTQYF
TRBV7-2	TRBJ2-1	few	CASSGDRNNEQFF
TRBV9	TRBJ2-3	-	CASSVLAGSTDTQYF
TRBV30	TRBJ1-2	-	CAWSVPPPGRGYYGYTF
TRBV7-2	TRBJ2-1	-	CASSSGGPQQFF
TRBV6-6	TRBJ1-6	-	CASSEDRGRTLHF
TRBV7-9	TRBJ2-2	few	CASSLEGGELFF
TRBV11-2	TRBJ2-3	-	CASSSRAGGRTDTQYF
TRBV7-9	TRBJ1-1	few	CASSLGRSGNTEAFF
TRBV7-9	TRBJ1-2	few	CASSLRQGAENGYTF
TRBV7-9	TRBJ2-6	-	CASSLSGQGAFWANVLTF
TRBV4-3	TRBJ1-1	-	CASSQDLGFMNTEAFF
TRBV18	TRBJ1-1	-	CASSPGSMNTEAFF
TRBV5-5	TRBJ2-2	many	CASSLGHRTGELFF
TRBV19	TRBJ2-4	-	CASSIRGTKNIQYF
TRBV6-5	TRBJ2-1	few	CASSEGSGVNEQFF
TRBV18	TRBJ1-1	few	CASSTGAAAEAFF
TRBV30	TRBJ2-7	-	CAWRAGATSHEQYF
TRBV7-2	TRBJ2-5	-	CASSLGSSGNQETQYF
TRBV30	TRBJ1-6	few	CAWSGNNSPLHF
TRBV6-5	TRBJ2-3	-	CASSYSQEMFYTQYF
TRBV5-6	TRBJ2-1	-	CASSLAGEGQFF
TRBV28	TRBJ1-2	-	CASSLSQETNYGYTF
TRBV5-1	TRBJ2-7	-	CASSVGPSDLYEQYF
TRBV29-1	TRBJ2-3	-	CSVHRDVGTDTQYF
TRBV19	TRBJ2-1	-	CASSIGQTMGHEQFF
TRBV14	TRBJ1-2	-	CASSQGGGRWYGYTF
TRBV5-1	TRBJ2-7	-	CASSLGGTPYEQYF
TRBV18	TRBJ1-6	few	CASSGQYNSPLHF
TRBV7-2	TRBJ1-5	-	CASSLGQLNQPQHF
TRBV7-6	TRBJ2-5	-	CASSLAGHSETQYF
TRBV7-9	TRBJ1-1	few	CASSLTLNTEAFF
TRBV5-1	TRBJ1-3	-	CASSLGTSSGNTIYF
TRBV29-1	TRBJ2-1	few	CSAARGDEQFF
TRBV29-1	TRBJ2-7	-	CSVVGTSYEQYF
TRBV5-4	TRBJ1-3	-	CASSSISDDGNTIYF
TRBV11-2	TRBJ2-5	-	CASSPGQGGGEETQYF
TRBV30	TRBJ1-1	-	CAWSTDRAEAFF
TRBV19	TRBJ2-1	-	CASSRDRKGPLLNEQFF
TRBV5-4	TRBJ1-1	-	CASRGGPTGEATEAFF
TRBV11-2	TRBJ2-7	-	CASSLVGDTYGEQYF
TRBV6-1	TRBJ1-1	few	CASQWGQTEAFF
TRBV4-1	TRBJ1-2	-	CASSQDHEGAYGYTF
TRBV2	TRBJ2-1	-	CASSSSGQGTKEQFF
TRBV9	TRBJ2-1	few	CASSVFPAGGRNEQFF
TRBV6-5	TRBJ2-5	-	CASSYRGVAGTQYF